Presented here are 26 T cell receptor beta chains from one specimen sequenced in a study of shared T cell receptors in the human thymus. Clones were sequenced by immunoSEQ multiplex PCR, and TCRdb holds only the in-frame ones, with some missing. The table has some 760,000 clones, approximately 85% seen once. The sample was also reused in another study, on human thymus T cells.

The material sequenced was thymocytes. The receptors shown here come from a girl less than two years old with a congenital heart defect.

In this sample, this clone turned up once. The V gene is TRBV27, the J gene TRBJ2-7, with 10 positions matching TRBD1. The CDR3 covers 14 residues. The germline V gene encodes CDR1 MNHEY and CDR2 SMNVEV (reference sequence). V lost 7 bases and J lost 4; bases outside the gene matches: 7. The CDR3 DNA is TGTGCCAGCACTCCCCGGGACAGGGGATACGAGCAGTACTTC. It translates to CASTPRDRGYEQYF.

This chain uses TRBV6-5 with TRBJ2-5; 9 nucleotides match TRBD1. Germline V CDR1 and CDR2: MNHEY, SVGAGI. Losses at the gene ends were 4 bases for V and 4 bases for J; bases not matched to a gene: 7. The CDR3 extends over 15 amino acids. The CDR3 loop is CASSFLADRGETQYF. CDR3 DNA: TGTGCCAGCAGTTTCCTAGCGGACAGGGGAGAGACCCAGTACTTC.

The chain uses TRBV7-2 and TRBJ1-1; 10 bases match TRBD1. The CDR3 is made up of 16 amino acids. Trimming removed 1 base from V and 0 bases from J; junction bases left unmatched: 2. The germline V gene has CDR1 SGHTA and CDR2 FQGNSA. The CDR3 DNA follows: TGTGCCAGCAGCTTAGGACAGGGGGCTATGAACACTGAAGCTTTCTTT. Amino acid sequence: CASSLGQGAMNTEAFF.

The CDR3 protein is CASSYKAGEIYEQYF. CDR3 bases: TGTGCCAGCAGCTATAAAGCGGGGGAGATTTACGAGCAGTACTTC. The chain uses TRBV11-2 and TRBJ2-7; TRBD2 matches at 8 bases. CDR3 size: 15 residues. V shed 4 bases and J 4 bases; nucleotides not matched to a gene: 9. Germline V gene sequence: CDR1 SGHAT, CDR2 FQNNGV.

This clone occurred once. This chain connects TRBV5-1 to TRBJ2-7, with a possible D match to TRBD1 (7 bases). The CDR3 consists of 16 residues. Trimming took off 2 bases at V and 3 bases at J, with 18 bases between the two ends. Germline V CDR1 and CDR2: SGHRS, YFSETQ. The CDR3 sequence: CASSLAAGQSFYEQYF. The DNA of the CDR3 is TGCGCCAGCAGCTTAGCCGCGGGACAGTCCTTCTACGAGCAGTACTTC. The full variable domain, its missing parts supplied by reference TRBV5-1 and TRBJ2-7, is KAGVTQTPRYLIKTRGQQVTLSCSPISGHRSVSWYQQTPGQGLQFLFEYFSETQRNKGNFPGRFSGRQFSNSRSEMNVSTLELGDSALYLCASSLAAGQSFYEQYFGPGTRLTVT.

This chain joins TRBV11-2 and TRBJ2-5; the match to TRBD2 covers 12 bases. The CDR3 is made up of 19 amino acids. After removal of 0 bases from V and 5 bases from J, the junction contained 13 bases not matched to a gene. Germline V lookup: CDR1 SGHAT, CDR2 FQNNGV. The CDR3 sequence is CASSLDRRTSGVLGETQYF. For the CDR3, the DNA is TGTGCCAGCAGCTTAGACCGCAGGACTAGCGGGGTCCTTGGGGAGACCCAGTACTTC.

The chain couples TRBV27 to TRBJ1-4; D is unclear. The CDR3 runs 16 residues. With 6 bases removed from V and 0 bases from J, the gap between germline ends came to 14 bases. Germline loops: CDR1 MNHEY, CDR2 SMNVEV (reference sequence). The CDR3 region is CASRRRKEATNEKLFF. The CDR3 DNA is TGTGCCAGCAGGCGGAGGAAGGAGGCAACTAATGAAAAACTGTTTTTT.

The J gene is TRBJ1-1, the V gene TRBV4-2, with a tentative D call TRBD1 (6 bases). The CDR3 consists of 18 residues. CDR1 and CDR2 (germline): LGHNA, YNFKEQ. With 3 bases removed from V and 1 base from J, the gap between germline ends came to 21 bases. CDR3 loop: CASSQGPPGGGKNTEAFF. CDR3 sequence (DNA): TGTGCCAGCAGCCAGGGCCCCCCGGGGGGCGGAAAGAACACTGAAGCTTTCTTT.

A word on this clone: The same CDR3 can be traced to other DNA sequences in this sample. The rearrangement joins TRBV4-1 to TRBJ1-6; 9 nucleotides align to TRBD1. Germline CDR1 MGHRA, CDR2 YSYEKL. The CDR3 has 16 amino acids. The trim removed 3 bases at V and 13 bases at J, leaving 13 bases unmatched. The CDR3 DNA reads TGCGCCAGCAGCCACGAAACAGGGGGCGCGAACTCCCCCCTCCACTTT. Its protein is CASSHETGGANSPLHF.

The rearrangement uses TRBV6-5 and TRBJ1-1; TRBD1 might be the D (6 bases). Per the germline V gene, CDR1 is MNHEY and CDR2 is SVGAGI. This CDR3 is 15 amino acids long. Trimming removed 4 bases at V and 4 bases at J, with 16 bases between. The CDR3 DNA follows: TGTGCCAGCAGTTCAAAAGACAGGCGCGCCACTGAAGCTTTCTTT. Translated, it gives CASSSKDRRATEAFF.

The chain joins TRBV6-5 to TRBJ2-1; 14 nucleotides align to TRBD2. The CDR3 is 16 residues long. Germline assignment: CDR1 MNHEY and CDR2 SVGAGI. V lost 4 bases, J lost 14 bases, and 13 bases stayed unmatched. CDR3: CASSCTKPGLAGVEFF. The CDR3 DNA reads TGTGCCAGCAGTTGCACCAAGCCGGGACTAGCGGGGGTGGAGTTCTTC.

V gene TRBV2 combines with J gene TRBJ1-3, with D hard to call. The CDR3 covers 13 residues. V dropped 8 bases and J dropped 0 bases, with 8 bases sitting between them. Germline V gives CDR1 SNHLY, CDR2 FYNNEI. DNA for the CDR3: TGTGCCAGCGGGAGAGTCTCTGGAAACACCATATATTTT. It yields the protein CASGRVSGNTIYF.

V and J are TRBV2 and TRBJ2-7; TRBD1 agrees at 7 bases. V lost 6 bases to trimming and J lost 3 bases; unmatched junction nucleotides: 17. The CDR3 is 17 amino acids. CDR1 and CDR2 (germline): SNHLY, FYNNEI. This CDR3 reads CASSDDTSDRAVYEQYF. Written as DNA, the CDR3 is TGTGCCAGCAGCGACGATACCAGTGACAGGGCGGTCTACGAGCAGTACTTC.

The chain joins TRBV5-6 to TRBJ2-7; TRBD2 is a possible D gene (6 bases). This CDR3 is built from 16 residues. Per the germline V gene, CDR1 is SGHDT and CDR2 is YYEEEE. V lost 0 bases and J 4 bases, leaving 17 bases between the germline ends. Written as DNA, the CDR3 is TGTGCCAGCAGCTTGGTTCCGGATTTTGGGGGGTACGAGCAGTACTTC. Translation gives CASSLVPDFGGYEQYF.

The rearrangement links TRBV11-2 to TRBJ1-1, with D perhaps matching TRBD1 (5 bases). V dropped 0 bases and J dropped 1 base, with 21 bases sitting between them. Germline CDR1 and CDR2: SGHAT and FQNNGV. The CDR3 loop spans 19 amino acids. In DNA form, the CDR3 reads TGTGCCAGCAGCTTAGATCGTAGCATTCCAGGGCCGTCGAACACTGAAGCTTTCTTT. Amino acids: CASSLDRSIPGPSNTEAFF.

V gene TRBV19 combines with J gene TRBJ1-1; D gene uncertain. The CDR3 sequence is 17 residues long. Germline lookup yields CDR1 LNHDA and CDR2 SQIVND (reference sequence). V lost 3 bases and J 0 bases, leaving 17 bases between the germline ends. CDR3 nucleotide sequence: TGTGCCAGTAGTATCCGGTCCCCTCGAGGGATGAACACTGAAGCTTTCTTT. Its protein product is CASSIRSPRGMNTEAFF.

The rearrangement uses TRBV7-9 and TRBJ1-2, with a tentative D call TRBD1 (5 bases). This CDR3 region has 18 residues. The V gene lost 2 bases and the J gene lost 10 bases, with 29 bases spanning the gap. CDR1 and CDR2 (germline): SEHNR, FQNEAQ (reference sequence). CDR3 loop: CASSLMLRGKGITQTYTF. DNA for the CDR3: TGTGCCAGCAGCTTAATGCTTAGGGGCAAGGGGATAACGCAGACCTACACCTTC.

This rearrangement joins TRBV10-3 to TRBJ2-3, with 9 bases aligning to TRBD1. There are 15 residues in the CDR3. V was pared by 5 bases and J by 8 bases, with 11 bases of the junction left unmatched. Per germline, CDR1 ENHRY and CDR2 SYGVKD. The CDR3 coding sequence is TGTGCCATCAGTCCAACCACAGGGGGCATCGGTACGCAGTATTTT. It specifies CAISPTTGGIGTQYF.

CDR3 in amino acids: CATSRFRGGWKQFF. As DNA, the CDR3 is TGTGCCACCAGCAGGTTTAGGGGGGGGTGGAAGCAGTTCTTC. The gene calls are TRBV15 and TRBJ2-1; possibly TRBD2 for D (7 bases). The V end was cut by 3 bases, the J end by 11 bases, with 17 bases between. This CDR3 comprises 14 residues. Per germline, CDR1 LNHNV and CDR2 YYDKDF (reference sequence).

The chain uses TRBV6-5 and TRBJ2-3, with D possibly TRBD2 on 5 matching bases. The V gene's germline CDR1 is MNHEY and CDR2 SVGAGI. Trimming took 1 base from V and 1 from J, leaving 9 bases between them. The CDR3 extends over 15 amino acids. The CDR3 DNA follows: TGTGCCAGCAGTTACTTGTGGGAGCGCACAGATACGCAGTATTTT. Translated: CASSYLWERTDTQYF.

This clone was observed a few times. The chain joins TRBV29-1 to TRBJ1-2; TRBD1 is a possible D gene (5 bases). The CDR3 sequence is 12 residues long. CDR1 and CDR2 from the germline V gene are SQVTM and ANQGSEA. The V gene lost 3 bases and the J gene lost 2 bases, with 7 bases spanning the gap. The CDR3 bases are TGCAGCGTTGAGGCAGGGAACTATGGCTACACCTTC. Its translation is CSVEAGNYGYTF.

The chain carries TRBV2 and TRBJ1-2; D might be TRBD1 (6 bases). The CDR3 length is 15 residues. Trimming left V 4 bases short and J 4 bases short, with 16 bases between. Germline V gene sequence: CDR1 SNHLY, CDR2 FYNNEI. CDR3 in DNA: TGTGCCAGCAGTGTTAGCCAGGGGATCGGCTATGGCTACACCTTC. Translating it yields CASSVSQGIGYGYTF.

The rearrangement links TRBV15 to TRBJ1-3; D possibly corresponds to TRBD1 (5 bases). Deletions cut 9 bases from V and 7 bases from J, with 16 bases between. The germline V gene has CDR1 LNHNV and CDR2 YYDKDF (reference sequence). There are 13 residues in the CDR3. For the CDR3, the DNA is TGTGCCACAGCCGGCGGGGCCGTGAACACCATATATTTT. Its translation: CATAGGAVNTIYF. Supplemented by reference TRBV15 and TRBJ1-3, the full variable domain reads DAMVIQNPRYQVTQFGKPVTLSCSQTLNHNVMYWYQQKSSQAPKLLFHYYDKDFNNEADTPDNFQSRRPNTSFCFLDIRSPGLGDTAMYLCATAGGAVNTIYFGEGSWLTVV.

This clone was recorded only once. The rearrangement joins TRBV28 to TRBJ2-7; 10 nucleotides align to TRBD1. Unmatched junction bases numbered 6, after V lost 6 bases and J lost 7 bases. The CDR3 length is 13 residues. Per the germline V gene, CDR1 is MDHEN and CDR2 is SYDVKM. CDR3 loop: CASRSGTGEEQYF. The CDR3 nucleotides are TGTGCCAGCAGGAGCGGGACAGGGGAAGAGCAGTACTTC.

The chain has TRBV2 and TRBJ1-1; no clear D gene. The germline V gene encodes CDR1 SNHLY and CDR2 FYNNEI. The germline V and J ends were trimmed by 7 bases and 1 base, with 19 bases remaining between them. CDR3 length: 16 amino acids. For the CDR3, the DNA is TGTGCCAGCACGAACCGACATCTAGCCCCGAACACTGAAGCTTTCTTT. This sequence encodes CASTNRHLAPNTEAFF.

V gene TRBV5-1 combines with J gene TRBJ1-2, with a possible D match to TRBD1 (5 bases). The germline gives CDR1 SGHRS, CDR2 YFSETQ. Trimming took 0 bases from V and 0 from J, leaving 9 bases between them. This CDR3 comprises 15 residues. The DNA for the CDR3 is TGCGCCAGCAGCTTGGAAGCAGGGACTAACTATGGCTACACCTTC. Translated, it gives CASSLEAGTNYGYTF.